This T cell receptor (beta chain) appears in the sequencing data of a study of identical twins. The CDR3 runs 13 residues. The germline V and J ends were trimmed by 7 bases and 0 bases, with 10 bases remaining between them. Germline V gene data show CDR1 as MDHEN and CDR2 as SYDVKM. A universal primer site was created by template switching, with the cDNA bearing unique molecular identifiers. MiXCR, run by TCRdb on the 5' RACE reads, gives a single entry per CDR3 protein. Of 200,000 to 300,000 distinct CDR3 sequences in the sample, about 10% were seen once. The receptor's source is a man aged 50 to 60 in good health. What was sequenced was memory T cells sorted from blood. The chain has TRBV28 and TRBJ2-7, with D possibly being TRBD2 (6 bases). Written as DNA, the CDR3 is TGTGCCAGCAACGGGACTCCCTCCTACGAGCAGTACTTC. Amino acids: CASNGTPSYEQYF.